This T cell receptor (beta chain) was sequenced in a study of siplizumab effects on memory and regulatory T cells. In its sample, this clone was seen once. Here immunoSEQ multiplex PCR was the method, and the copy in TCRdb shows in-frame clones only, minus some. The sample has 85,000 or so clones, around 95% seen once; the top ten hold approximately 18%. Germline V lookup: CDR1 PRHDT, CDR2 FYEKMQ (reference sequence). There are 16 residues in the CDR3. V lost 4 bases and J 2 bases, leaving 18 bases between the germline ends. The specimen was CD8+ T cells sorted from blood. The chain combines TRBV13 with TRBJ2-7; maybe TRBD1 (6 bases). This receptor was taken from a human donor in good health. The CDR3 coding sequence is TGTGCCAGCAGCTCTCACCGCGGACAGAGCGCCTACGAGCAGTACTTC. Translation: CASSSHRGQSAYEQYF.